The rows below give T cell receptor beta chains drawn from one sample of a study of T cells in Graves' hyperthyroidism and ophthalmopathy. A single record per CDR3 protein comes from TCRdb applying MiXCR to the multiplex PCR reads. The sample includes hundreds of thousands of distinct CDR3 sequences, around 20% of them seen just once. Source material: blood. The receptors derive from a man aged 30 to 45 with Graves' ophthalmopathy. Both conserved end residues are part of each CDR3. A D gene is named only where the DNA matches it firmly. Clone size is not always given. Where it is, it says once, few, many or a class for expanded clones.

>-|TRBV6-2/TRBV6-3|TRBJ2-1|-
TGTGCCAGCAGTTTCCGTCCAGGGGACGAGCAGTTCTTC
CASSFRPGDEQFF
>TRBD2|TRBV29-1|TRBJ2-5|-
TGCAGCGTCCCGGACCTAGCGGGGGTACAAGAGACCCAGTACTTC
CSVPDLAGVQETQYF
>TRBD1|TRBV12-3/TRBV12-4|TRBJ1-4|many
TGTGCCAGCAGTTTTCGGACAGGGGTTGAAAAACTGTTTTTT
CASSFRTGVEKLFF
>TRBD1|TRBV28|TRBJ2-5|-
TGTGCCAGCAGTTACACGAACCCCCAGGGGACAGGGGTGGTTGAGTACTTC
CASSYTNPQGTGVVEYF
>-|TRBV7-9|TRBJ1-1|-
TGTGCCAGCAGCTCGGACCGACAAAATCGGATTGAAGCTTTCTTT
CASSSDRQNRIEAFF
>TRBD1|TRBV12-3/TRBV12-4|TRBJ2-2|many
TGTGCCAGCACCGGGACAGGGGGCACCACCGGGGAGCTGTTTTTT
CASTGTGGTTGELFF
>-|TRBV6-1|TRBJ1-5|few
TGTGCCAGCAGCGGGGGGAGGTCGGGCAATCAGCCCCAGCATTTT
CASSGGRSGNQPQHF
>-|TRBV27|TRBJ2-7|many
TGTGCCAGCAGGCAGTTGGCAGGGAACGAGCAGTACTTC
CASRQLAGNEQYF
>TRBD2|TRBV5-5|TRBJ2-2|-
TGTGCCAGCAGCTCGTGGACTAGCGGGAGTTCCGGGGAGCTGTTTTTT
CASSSWTSGSSGELFF
>-|TRBV6-2/TRBV6-3|TRBJ1-5|few
TGTGCCAGCAGTTGGAACGGTTTCAATCAGCCCCAGCATTTT
CASSWNGFNQPQHF
>-|TRBV9|TRBJ1-2|few
TGTGCCAGCAGCGTAGGCCTGAAGGCTGGCTACACCTTC
CASSVGLKAGYTF
>-|TRBV6-1|TRBJ1-3|many
TGTGCCAGCAGTGACGAGAGGGCCTCTGGAAACACCATATATTTT
CASSDERASGNTIYF
>TRBD1|TRBV5-6|TRBJ2-7|few
TGTGCCAGCACTCGACAGGGACATTACGAGCAGTACTTC
CASTRQGHYEQYF
>-|TRBV28|TRBJ1-2|-
TGTGCCAGCACTTGGGGGCAGGCCTATGGCTACACCTTC
CASTWGQAYGYTF
>-|TRBV28|TRBJ2-1|few
TGTGCCAGCAACACTTTTCAGGGATCCTACAATGAGCAGTTCTTC
CASNTFQGSYNEQFF
>TRBD1|TRBV7-8|TRBJ2-1|many
TGTGCCAGCAGCCCACAGTCAGGGGGCGCCTACAATGAGCAGTTCTTC
CASSPQSGGAYNEQFF
>-|TRBV20-1|TRBJ2-7|few
TGCAGTGCTAGAAACAGGTTTGGCGACAGCTCCTACGAGCAGTACTTC
CSARNRFGDSSYEQYF
>-|TRBV27|TRBJ2-3|-
TGTGCCAGCAGTTTTTTGGAACAACTAGAAGGCACAGATACGCAGTATTTT
CASSFLEQLEGTDTQYF
>TRBD2|TRBV29-1|TRBJ2-5|few
TGCAGCGTCCGAAAGGGGAGGGAGCGGGAGGGCCCGGAGACCCAGTACTTC
CSVRKGREREGPETQYF
>TRBD1|TRBV12-3/TRBV12-4|TRBJ2-1|-
TGTGCCAGCAGTTATGGGGACAGGCCCGGCAATGAGCAGTTCTTC
CASSYGDRPGNEQFF
>TRBD1|TRBV29-1|TRBJ2-5|many
TGCAGCGTGACCGGGACAGGGCCCTTGGTCCCCCAGTACTTC
CSVTGTGPLVPQYF
>-|TRBV19|TRBJ1-1|-
TGTGCCAGTAGTATAGATGGTTGGAAACAGGGCAGTACTTTGAACACTGAAGCTTTCTTT
CASSIDGWKQGSTLNTEAFF
>TRBD2|TRBV11-1|TRBJ2-3|-
TGTGCCAGCAGCCTTACGGGACTAGGACCAGATACGCAGTATTTT
CASSLTGLGPDTQYF
>-|TRBV10-2|TRBJ2-2|once
TGCGCCAGCACGGAGAGGGGGGCGAGGTGGAACACCGGGGAGCTGTTTTTT
CASTERGARWNTGELFF
>-|TRBV29-1|TRBJ2-1|many
TGCAGCGTTGACAGGGTTAATGAGCAGTTCTTC
CSVDRVNEQFF
>TRBD2|TRBV28|TRBJ2-7|many
TGTGCCAGCAGTCCTACCCGGACTAGCGGGAACTACGAGCAGTACTTC
CASSPTRTSGNYEQYF
>-|TRBV20-1|TRBJ1-5|-
TGCAGTGCTAGACCGTCTTCGGATCAGCCCCAGCATTTT
CSARPSSDQPQHF
>-|TRBV7-2|TRBJ2-7|few
TGTGCCAGCAGCTTAATTGGCTCCTCCTACGAGCAGTACTTC
CASSLIGSSYEQYF
>-|TRBV12-5|TRBJ2-7|few
TGTGCTAGTGGTGTCTACAGGAGCTCCTACGAGCAGTACTTC
CASGVYRSSYEQYF
>-|TRBV20-1|TRBJ1-2|many
TGCAGTGCGATGCCTCCGGGACTTCCGTATGGCTACACCTTC
CSAMPPGLPYGYTF
>-|TRBV11-2|TRBJ2-1|-
TGTGCCAGCAGCTTATACAGCAATGAGCAGTTCTTC
CASSLYSNEQFF
>-|TRBV3-1|TRBJ1-2|many
TGTGCCAGCAGCCTACGTTCAGCCAACTATGGCTACACCTTC
CASSLRSANYGYTF
>-|TRBV6-1|TRBJ1-6|many
TGTGCCAGCAGTTCAAACGACCTTTCCTATGGGTCACCCCTCCACTTT
CASSSNDLSYGSPLHF
>TRBD2|TRBV9|TRBJ2-7|-
TGTGCCAGCAGCCCTCGTACTAGCGACTACGAGCAGTACTTC
CASSPRTSDYEQYF
>-|TRBV20-1|TRBJ2-7|few
TGCAGTGCTAGAACCCTTGCGGGATCCTCCTACGAGCAGTACTTC
CSARTLAGSSYEQYF
>-|TRBV4-1|TRBJ2-7|-
TGCGCCAGCAGCCAACACAGCGGGACATACGAGCAGTACTTC
CASSQHSGTYEQYF
>TRBD2|TRBV20-1|TRBJ2-1|many
TGCAGTGCTCCGACTAGCGGGTTATACAATGAGCAGTTCTTC
CSAPTSGLYNEQFF
>-|TRBV28|TRBJ1-6|-
TGTGCCAGCAGTTCGGGGGGGGGCGGCTTCGGTAATTCACCCCTCCACTTT
CASSSGGGGFGNSPLHF
>-|TRBV19|TRBJ1-1|-
TGTGCCAGTATTGGGGAACTGGGGATGAACACTGAAGCTTTCTTT
CASIGELGMNTEAFF
>-|TRBV30|TRBJ1-1|many
TGTGCCTGGAGCAGAAACAGACTGAACACTGAAGCTTTCTTT
CAWSRNRLNTEAFF
>TRBD1|TRBV10-3|TRBJ1-1|-
TGTGCCATCAGTGAGGGGACAGGGAACACTGAAGCTTTCTTT
CAISEGTGNTEAFF
>TRBD2|TRBV6-1|TRBJ2-3|-
TGTGCCAGCAGCGGGCGCGGGGGAGTTCGGACAGATACGCAGTATTTT
CASSGRGGVRTDTQYF
>TRBD1|TRBV4-1|TRBJ2-3|-
TGCGCCAGCAGCCAAACGGGACAGGGAGCAGATACGCAGTATTTT
CASSQTGQGADTQYF
>-|TRBV2|TRBJ2-7|few
TGTGCCAGCATCGGTCCCGGGCAGGATTACGAGCAGTACTTC
CASIGPGQDYEQYF
>TRBD2|TRBV4-1|TRBJ2-1|-
TGCGCCAGCAGCCAAGGGGATAGCGGGATCTCCTACAATGAGCAGTTCTTC
CASSQGDSGISYNEQFF
>-|TRBV27|TRBJ1-1|many
TGTGCCAGCAGTTTAAGGGCCACAGAGAACACTGAAGCTTTCTTT
CASSLRATENTEAFF
>-|TRBV5-1|TRBJ2-1|many
TGCGCCAGCAGCTTATGGCGGGACTCCTACAATGAGCAGTTCTTC
CASSLWRDSYNEQFF
>TRBD2|TRBV6-5|TRBJ2-1|few
TGTGCCAGCAGTTACTCTCCGGGACTAGCGGGATACAATGAGCAGTTCTTC
CASSYSPGLAGYNEQFF
>-|TRBV4-1|TRBJ1-6|-
TGCGCCAGCAGCCAAGCACCGGGGGCCGGAGATAATTCACCCCTCCACTTT
CASSQAPGAGDNSPLHF
>TRBD1|TRBV13|TRBJ2-7|-
TGTGCCAGCAGCTTAGGAACAGGGGTCGGCCACGAGCAGTACTTC
CASSLGTGVGHEQYF
>TRBD2|TRBV3-1|TRBJ2-5|few
TGTGCCAGCAGCCAAGGCACTGGAGCGGGAGTTGAGACCCAGTACTTC
CASSQGTGAGVETQYF
>TRBD2|TRBV6-1|TRBJ2-5|few
TGTGCCAGCAGTGAAGCACTTCGGGGGGGTGCGGAGACCCAGTACTTC
CASSEALRGGAETQYF
>TRBD2|TRBV20-1|TRBJ2-5|few
TGCAGTGCAAGCGGGGCACGGGAGACCCAGTACTTC
CSASGARETQYF
>TRBD2|TRBV6-1|TRBJ2-6|few
TGTGCCAGCACTAGAAGACTAGCGGGAAGCTCTGGGGCCAACGTCCTGACTTTC
CASTRRLAGSSGANVLTF